A selection of T cell receptor delta chains follows, all from one sample in a study of Vδ1+ human thymocytes. TCRdb reanalysed the multiplex PCR reads with CATT. The sample includes about 73,000 delta-chain clones, approximately 30% of them seen just once. Sequencing used Vdelta1+ gamma-delta thymocytes from the thymus. Every receptor here comes from a boy in the first two years of life who had congenital heart surgery. Each CDR3 is given with its conserved first and last residue. A D gene is named only where the DNA matches it firmly. Expanded clones are given a class, and other clones once, few, many or no size at all.

D gene	V gene	J gene	clone size	CDR3 protein	CDR3 DNA
NA	TRDV1	TRDJ1	NA	CALGEPRGPTRTGGKLIF	TGTGCTCTTGGGGAACCCCGGGGCCCTACCCGTACGGGGGGTAAACTCATCTTT
TRDD3	TRDV1	TRDJ1	NA	CALGDPSKCTGGRFTDKLIF	TGTGCTCTTGGGGACCCTTCCAAATGTACTGGGGGACGCTTCACCGATAAACTCATCTTT
NA	TRDV1	TRDJ1	once	CALGKPSEGGWGPQYTDKLIF	TGTGCTCTTGGGAAGCCTTCCGAGGGAGGCTGGGGGCCCCAGTACACCGATAAACTCATCTTT
TRDD3	TRDV1	TRDJ1	NA	CALGEPPSWGIPPNTDKLIF	TGTGCTCTTGGGGAACCTCCATCCTGGGGGATACCCCCCAACACCGATAAACTCATCTTT
TRDD3	TRDV1	TRDJ1	NA	CALGEPVVPRGGIKHKLIF	TGTGCTCTTGGGGAACCGGTAGTTCCACGCGGGGGGATCAAGCATAAACTCATCTTT
TRDD2	TRDV1	TRDJ1	few	CALGDGLPKSVTDKLIF	TGTGCTCTTGGGGACGGCCTTCCTAAATCAGTCACCGATAAACTCATCTTT
TRDD3	TRDV1	TRDJ1	few	CALGELGSWGTYTDKLIF	TGTGCTCTTGGGGAACTCGGCTCGTGGGGGACCTACACCGATAAACTCATCTTT
TRDD3	TRDV1	TRDJ1	few	CALGEPMAAGGCKLYTDKLIF	TGTGCTCTTGGGGAACCCATGGCCGCTGGGGGCTGTAAACTGTACACCGATAAACTCATCTTT
NA	TRDV1	TRDJ1	NA	CALGEGRAPHWVYTDKLIF	TGTGCTCTTGGGGAAGGTAGGGCTCCGCACTGGGTCTACACCGATAAACTCATCTTT
TRDD2	TRDV1	TRDJ1	NA	CALGGGEFPTPLYSRPAYTDKLIF	TGTGCTCTTGGGGGAGGGGAATTTCCTACCCCTTTATATTCTCGCCCAGCTTACACCGATAAACTCATCTTT